These 26 T cell receptor beta chains originate from one sample sequenced in a study of blood T cell repertoires in COVID-19. Generated by immunoSEQ multiplex PCR, the TCRdb table keeps only in-frame clones and is missing some. The repertoire holds approximately 300,000 clones, approximately 86% seen once, with 2% to 2.5% in the top ten. The sequencing input was peripheral blood. These receptors were collected from a woman aged 45-60 years who had recovered from COVID-19.

The CDR3 loop reads CASSLGGWVNQPQHF. The CDR3, as DNA: TGTGCCAGCAGCTTGGGGGGCTGGGTCAATCAGCCCCAGCATTTT. This chain uses TRBV5-4 with TRBJ1-5, with a weak D call TRBD1 (5 bases). In germline, CDR1 is SGHNT, CDR2 YYREEE (reference sequence). This CDR3 region has 15 residues. The ends were cut back, 0 bases at V and 3 bases at J, with 10 bases in the middle.

V and J are TRBV7-2 and TRBJ2-7, with a possible D match to TRBD1 (6 bases). Trimming took 5 bases from V and 0 from J, leaving 17 bases between them. Germline V gene sequence: CDR1 SGHTA, CDR2 FQGNSA. This CDR3 contains 16 residues. The DNA of the CDR3 is TGTGCCAGCAGCCTATTGGGGGCTTCAAGCTCCTACGAGCAGTACTTC. Translated: CASSLLGASSSYEQYF.

V and J are TRBV30 and TRBJ1-2, with D maybe TRBD1 (5 bases). V lost 5 bases and J lost 5, with 18 bases in between. This CDR3 comprises 14 residues. Germline CDR1 is GTSNPN and CDR2 is SVGIG (reference sequence). CDR3 residues: CAWAQGLGVYGYTF. As DNA, the CDR3 is TGTGCCTGGGCGCAGGGACTGGGGGTTTATGGCTACACCTTC.

The J gene is TRBJ2-3, the V gene TRBV19, with D possibly matching TRBD2 (6 bases). The V gene lost 5 bases and the J gene lost 2 bases, with 14 bases spanning the gap. Germline CDR1 is LNHDA and CDR2 is SQIVND (reference sequence). This CDR3 spans 15 amino acids. The CDR3 protein is CASSLGTANTDTQYF. The CDR3 DNA is TGTGCCAGTAGTCTCGGGACTGCGAACACAGATACGCAGTATTTT.

CDR3: CASSRLTENTEAFF. In nucleotides, the CDR3 is TGTGCCAGCAGCCGACTGACAGAGAACACTGAAGCTTTCTTT. This chain connects TRBV13 to TRBJ1-1, with D perhaps matching TRBD1 (5 bases). The CDR3 contains 14 residues. Germline V CDR1 and CDR2: PRHDT, FYEKMQ (reference sequence). The ends were cut back, 5 bases at V and 1 base at J, with 11 bases in the middle. Complete variable domain (other parts from reference TRBV13 and TRBJ1-1): AAGVIQSPRHLIKEKRETATLKCYPIPRHDTVYWYQQGPGQDPQFLISFYEKMQSDKGSIPDRFSAQQFSDYHSELNMSSLELGDSALYFCASSRLTENTEAFFGQGTRLTVV.

In the case of this clone: The junction differs from germline at one of its ends, possibly a read error. The genes are TRBV11-2 and TRBJ1-1; TRBD1 is a possible D gene (6 bases). The CDR3 totals 14 residues. Per germline, CDR1 SGHAT and CDR2 FQNNGV. The CDR3 DNA sequence: TGTGCCAGCAGCTTTTTTACAGGGAACGCTGAAGCTTTCTTT. Translation: CASSFFTGNAEAFF. The whole variable domain, filled in from reference TRBV11-2 and TRBJ1-1, reads EAGVAQSPRYKIIEKRQSVAFWCNPISGHATLYWYQQILGQGPKLLIQFQNNGVVDDSQLPKDRFSAERLKGVDSTLKIQPAKLEDSAVYLCASSFFTGNAEAFFGQGTRLTVV.

The chain uses TRBV6-5 and TRBJ2-7, with D perhaps TRBD2 (6 bases). The CDR3 spans 14 residues. Germline CDR1 is MNHEY and CDR2 is SVGAGI. With 8 bases removed from V and 1 base from J, the gap between germline ends came to 15 bases. CDR3 protein: CASCATGSSYEQYF. In DNA form, the CDR3 reads TGTGCCAGCTGCGCCACCGGGAGTTCCTACGAGCAGTACTTC.

This chain connects TRBV10-3 to TRBJ2-5, with D possibly being TRBD1 (6 bases). The CDR3 has 14 residues. Trimming left V 2 bases short and J 1 base short, with 8 bases between. Germline CDR1 ENHRY, CDR2 SYGVKD. This CDR3 is CAISERTAQETQYF. The CDR3 DNA reads as TGTGCCATCAGTGAGAGGACAGCCCAAGAGACCCAGTACTTC.

V is TRBV6-5 and J is TRBJ2-7, with no clear D. The V and J ends lost 10 bases and 4 bases respectively, with 11 bases between them. There are 11 residues in the CDR3. In germline, CDR1 is MNHEY, CDR2 SVGAGI. The CDR3 DNA reads as TGTGCCATCCGCGGCGTATACGAGCAGTACTTC. This gives the protein CAIRGVYEQYF.

The V call is TRBV9, the J call TRBJ1-2; no reliable D call. The germline gives CDR1 SGDLS, CDR2 YYNGEE. With 3 bases removed from V and 9 bases from J, the gap between germline ends came to 15 bases. This CDR3 comprises 13 residues. The CDR3 reads CASSALYGNRYTF. The CDR3 DNA sequence: TGTGCCAGCAGCGCGCTCTACGGGAATCGCTACACCTTC. The full variable domain, rest sourced from reference TRBV9 and TRBJ1-2, is DSGVTQTPKHLITATGQRVTLRCSPRSGDLSVYWYQQSLDQGLQFLIQYYNGEERAKGNILERFSAQQFPDLHSELNLSSLELGDSALYFCASSALYGNRYTFGSGTRLTVV.

This clone was detected only once. V gene TRBV7-2 combines with J gene TRBJ2-7; TRBD2 agrees at 14 bases. The CDR3 loop spans 17 amino acids. The junction had 8 bases not matched to a gene; V was cut back by 2 bases and J by 5 bases. CDR1 is SGHTA and CDR2 is FQGNSA in the germline V gene. The CDR3 sequence: CASSLRTSGGRLHEQYF. CDR3 sequence (DNA): TGTGCCAGCAGCTTAAGGACTAGCGGGGGGCGGCTACACGAGCAGTACTTC.

This chain connects TRBV6-6 to TRBJ2-7; 7 bases line up with TRBD1. Trimming at V came to 4 bases and at J to 2 bases, leaving 2 bases not matched to a gene. The CDR3 is 13 amino acids. The germline gives CDR1 MNHNY, CDR2 SVGAGI (reference sequence). For the CDR3, the DNA is TGTGCCAGCAGTTGGGGACAGACCTACGAGCAGTACTTC. Translation gives CASSWGQTYEQYF.

J is TRBJ2-7 and V is TRBV3-1 (or the pseudogene TRBV3-2); tentatively, D is TRBD2 (5 bases). The CDR3 extends over 15 amino acids. V shed 1 base and J shed 3 bases, with 13 bases lying between them. Germline V CDR1 and CDR2: LGHDT, YNNKEL (reference sequence). The CDR3: CASSQGIAADYEQYF. In DNA, the CDR3 is TGTGCCAGCAGCCAAGGAATAGCAGCGGACTACGAGCAGTACTTC.

CDR3 loop: CASSIPGLAGEETQYF. DNA for the CDR3: TGTGCCAGCAGCATCCCGGGACTAGCGGGAGAAGAGACCCAGTACTTC. V is TRBV5-4 and J is TRBJ2-5; 14 bases are a match to TRBD2. Germline V gene lookup returns CDR1 SGHNT and CDR2 YYREEE (reference sequence). The CDR3 is made up of 16 amino acids. Germline trimming cut 4 bases from V and 3 bases from J; bases unmatched to any gene: 5. Together with reference TRBV5-4 and TRBJ2-5, the CDR3 gives the full variable domain: ETGVTQSPTHLIKTRGQQVTLRCSSQSGHNTVSWYQQALGQGPQFIFQYYREEENGRGNFPPRFSGLQFPNYSSELNVNALELDDSALYLCASSIPGLAGEETQYFGPGTRLLVL.

This chain uses TRBV30 with TRBJ1-2, with no clear D. Trimming cost V 0 bases and J 3 bases, with 2 bases left between them. This CDR3 contains 11 residues. The V gene's germline CDR1 is GTSNPN and CDR2 SVGIG (reference sequence). The CDR3 here is CAWSVDYGYTF. CDR3 nucleotides: TGTGCCTGGAGTGTCGACTATGGCTACACCTTC.

The chain links TRBV5-4 to TRBJ2-7; 9 positions agree with TRBD1. Unmatched junction bases numbered 9, after V lost 3 bases and J lost 5 bases. The CDR3 consists of 15 residues. Germline CDR1 and CDR2: SGHNT and YYREEE (reference sequence). The CDR3 loop is CASSSDRGDGNEQYF. In DNA form, the CDR3 reads TGTGCCAGCAGCTCGGACAGGGGAGACGGGAACGAGCAGTACTTC.

This clone was picked up one time. V and J are TRBV28 and TRBJ1-1; 10 positions agree with TRBD1. V trimming: 5 bases; J trimming: 5 bases; junction bases outside the gene matches: 14. The CDR3 contains 17 residues. Germline values: CDR1 MDHEN, CDR2 SYDVKM. CDR3 nucleotide sequence: TGTGCCAGCAGTGCGGCCGGACAGGGGGAGCGAACAACTGAAGCTTTCTTT. It specifies CASSAAGQGERTTEAFF.

This clone was found a few times. The chain combines TRBV5-4 with TRBJ2-7; the D is unclear. This CDR3 has 13 amino acids. Germline CDR1 SGHNT, CDR2 YYREEE (reference sequence). V was cut by 2 bases and J by 2 bases, with 8 bases left in between. The CDR3 loop reads CASSFNGAYEQYF. Here the CDR3 DNA reads TGTGCCAGCAGCTTCAACGGTGCCTACGAGCAGTACTTC.

This rearrangement joins TRBV6-5 to TRBJ2-3, with TRBD1 identical over 8 bases. CDR3 length equals 15 residues. CDR1 is MNHEY, CDR2 SVGAGI, per germline. V shed 2 bases, J shed 6 bases, and the junction held 7 bases outside the gene matches. CDR3 DNA: TGTGCCAGCAGTTACGCACACCGACAGGGGGATACGCAGTATTTT. Translation gives CASSYAHRQGDTQYF.

This sequence joins TRBV6-2 or TRBV6-3 and TRBJ2-3; 9 bases fit TRBD1. Germline-derived CDR1 and CDR2 are MNHEY and SVGEGT. This CDR3 region has 17 residues. J was trimmed by 3 bases and V by 0 bases; bases with no gene match: 7. The CDR3 DNA is TGTGCCAGCAGTTACTCGAGGAACAGGGGGCGAACAGATACGCAGTATTTT. Its protein is CASSYSRNRGRTDTQYF.

The chain carries TRBV7-9 and TRBJ2-1; 8 bases map to TRBD2. V shed 5 bases and J 6 bases; nucleotides not matched to a gene: 9. The CDR3 is made up of 15 amino acids. Germline V CDR1 and CDR2: SEHNR, FQNEAQ (reference sequence). Written as DNA, the CDR3 is TGTGCCAGCAGCACAGGGAGCGGGAGACTCAATGAGCAGTTCTTC. Its protein is CASSTGSGRLNEQFF.

The J gene is TRBJ2-1, the V gene TRBV9; 10 bases are a match to TRBD1. Trimming cost V 0 bases and J 6 bases; bases outside gene matches: 0. This CDR3 has 14 amino acids. Germline V lookup: CDR1 SGDLS, CDR2 YYNGEE. The CDR3 spells CASSVGTGGNEQFF. CDR3 coding DNA: TGTGCCAGCAGCGTAGGGACAGGGGGCAATGAGCAGTTCTTC.

This chain joins TRBV7-8 and TRBJ2-3, with D possibly TRBD1 on 6 matching bases. Trimming stripped 0 bases from V and 5 bases from J, with 9 bases between. Germline CDR1 SGHVS, CDR2 FQNEAQ. The CDR3 consists of 14 residues. The CDR3 reads CASSLAGARDTQYF. CDR3 nucleotides: TGTGCCAGCAGCTTAGCGGGGGCAAGAGATACGCAGTATTTT.

The V call is TRBV27, the J call TRBJ2-7; D is possibly TRBD1 (5 bases). In germline, CDR1 is MNHEY, CDR2 SMNVEV (reference sequence). This CDR3 spans 13 amino acids. V was cut by 3 bases and J by 3 bases, with 9 bases left in between. CDR3 in amino acids: CASSLGLVYEQYF. CDR3 DNA sequence: TGTGCCAGCAGTTTGGGGCTAGTCTACGAGCAGTACTTC.

For the CDR3, the DNA is TGTGCCAGCGTAAGAAATTTAGACAGGGGGCGCATGAACATTCAGTACTTC. It is translated as CASVRNLDRGRMNIQYF. The rearrangement links TRBV28 to TRBJ2-4; TRBD1 agrees at 10 bases. The V segment lost 8 bases and the J segment 7 bases; nucleotides outside the gene matches: 17. In germline, CDR1 is MDHEN, CDR2 SYDVKM. The CDR3 totals 17 residues.

The rearrangement links TRBV12-3 or TRBV12-4 to TRBJ1-1; D gene uncertain. The CDR3 covers 13 residues. The V end was cut by 6 bases, the J end by 4 bases, with 12 bases between. CDR3 nucleotide sequence: TGTGCCAGCAGCCATGGTAGAGGCACTGAAGCTTTCTTT. Translated: CASSHGRGTEAFF.